These T cell receptor beta chains were read from a single sample in a study of STAT3 mutations in large granular lymphocyte leukemia. Produced via immunoSEQ multiplex PCR; TCRdb's table is partial and in-frame only. The top ten clones hold under 6.5% of a sample with about 24,000 clones, approximately 94% of them seen once. Sequenced input: peripheral blood mononuclear cells. These receptors were collected from a man aged 35 to 55 with T-cell large granular lymphocyte leukemia. Some clones in this sample may be carry-over from other donors' samples. The CDR3 runs from the conserved cysteine through the conserved F or W. A D gene is named only where the DNA matches it firmly. A row's size may be missing; if present it is once, few, many or a size class.

d_gene: -; j_gene: TRBJ1-6; len: 15; abundance: -; v_gene: TRBV7-9; CDR3aa: CASSLRWGDNSPLHF; CDR3nt: TGTGCCAGCAGCCTAAGATGGGGGGATAATTCACCCCTCCACTTT
d_gene: TRBD1; j_gene: TRBJ2-7; len: 16; abundance: -; v_gene: TRBV9; CDR3aa: CASSVVGRGLPYEQYF; CDR3nt: TGTGCCAGCAGCGTAGTTGGCAGGGGGCTTCCCTACGAGCAGTACTTC
d_gene: -; j_gene: TRBJ1-3; len: 16; abundance: -; v_gene: TRBV7-9; CDR3aa: CASSHPRPGSGNTIYF; CDR3nt: TGTGCCAGCAGCCATCCTCGACCCGGCTCTGGAAACACCATATATTTT
d_gene: -; j_gene: TRBJ2-4; len: 13; abundance: -; v_gene: TRBV18; CDR3aa: CASSTTKEGIQYF; CDR3nt: TGTGCCAGCTCAACGACCAAGGAGGGCATTCAGTACTTC
d_gene: TRBD2; j_gene: TRBJ2-5; len: 17; abundance: -; v_gene: TRBV5-1; CDR3aa: CASSRQGGSGGQETQYF; CDR3nt: TGCGCCAGCAGCCGTCAGGGGGGTAGCGGGGGCCAAGAGACCCAGTACTTC
d_gene: -; j_gene: TRBJ2-5; len: 13; abundance: -; v_gene: TRBV9; CDR3aa: CASSVGTEETQYF; CDR3nt: TGTGCCAGCAGCGTCGGGACCGAAGAGACCCAGTACTTC
d_gene: -; j_gene: TRBJ1-5; len: 12; abundance: -; v_gene: TRBV4-1; CDR3aa: CASSRRNQPQHF; CDR3nt: TGCGCCAGCAGCCGGCGTAATCAGCCCCAGCATTTT
d_gene: -; j_gene: TRBJ2-1; len: 15; abundance: -; v_gene: TRBV27; CDR3aa: CASSRGGNTYNEQFF; CDR3nt: TGTGCCAGCAGCCGGGGAGGCAACACCTACAATGAGCAGTTCTTC
d_gene: -; j_gene: TRBJ1-4; len: 15; abundance: -; v_gene: TRBV18; CDR3aa: CASSPPGLLNEKLFF; CDR3nt: TGTGCCAGCTCACCACCCGGACTACTTAACGAAAAACTGTTTTTT
d_gene: -; j_gene: TRBJ1-2; len: 15; abundance: -; v_gene: TRBV5-1; CDR3aa: CASSLGPPITDGYTF; CDR3nt: TGCGCCAGCAGCCTGGGTCCTCCTATTACCGATGGCTACACCTTC
d_gene: -; j_gene: TRBJ1-2; len: 15; abundance: -; v_gene: TRBV7-2; CDR3aa: CASSLGSGFDYGYTF; CDR3nt: TGTGCCAGCAGCCTAGGGTCGGGGTTCGACTATGGCTACACCTTC
d_gene: -; j_gene: TRBJ1-3; len: 14; abundance: -; v_gene: TRBV9; CDR3aa: CASSVGPDGNTIYF; CDR3nt: TGTGCCAGCAGCGTAGGCCCCGATGGAAACACCATATATTTT
d_gene: -; j_gene: TRBJ1-2; len: 13; abundance: -; v_gene: TRBV27; CDR3aa: CASSLQGVEGYTF; CDR3nt: TGTGCCAGCAGTTTACAGGGTGTCGAGGGCTACACCTTC
d_gene: -; j_gene: TRBJ1-1; len: 15; abundance: -; v_gene: TRBV19; CDR3aa: CASSIVGALNTEAFF; CDR3nt: TGTGCCAGTAGTATAGTGGGGGCTTTGAACACTGAAGCTTTCTTT
d_gene: -; j_gene: TRBJ1-5; len: 13; abundance: once; v_gene: TRBV7-2; CDR3aa: CASSSSRYQPQHF; CDR3nt: TGTGCCAGCAGCTCGAGTCGTTATCAGCCCCAGCATTTT
d_gene: -; j_gene: TRBJ1-4; len: 13; abundance: -; v_gene: TRBV7-2; CDR3aa: CASSLAQFEKLFF; CDR3nt: TGTGCCAGCAGCTTAGCCCAATTTGAAAAACTGTTTTTT
d_gene: TRBD2; j_gene: TRBJ2-7; len: 14; abundance: -; v_gene: TRBV29-1; CDR3aa: CSVTQGLAGYEQYF; CDR3nt: TGCAGCGTGACCCAGGGACTAGCGGGGTACGAGCAGTACTTC
d_gene: -; j_gene: TRBJ2-7; len: 13; abundance: -; v_gene: TRBV4-1; CDR3aa: CASRGLNSYEQYF; CDR3nt: TGCGCCAGCAGGGGCTTAAACTCCTACGAGCAGTACTTC
d_gene: -; j_gene: TRBJ1-1; len: 12; abundance: -; v_gene: TRBV29-1; CDR3aa: CSARTVNTEAFF; CDR3nt: TGCAGCGCCCGGACCGTCAACACTGAAGCTTTCTTT
d_gene: -; j_gene: TRBJ1-1; len: 11; abundance: -; v_gene: TRBV30; CDR3aa: CASSLGTEAFF; CDR3nt: TGTGCCTCCTCCCTGGGCACTGAAGCTTTCTTT
d_gene: TRBD1; j_gene: TRBJ1-2; len: 16; abundance: -; v_gene: TRBV9; CDR3aa: CASSATGGGPNYGYTF; CDR3nt: TGTGCCAGCAGCGCCACGGGAGGGGGCCCTAACTATGGCTACACCTTC
d_gene: -; j_gene: TRBJ2-6; len: 17; abundance: -; v_gene: TRBV4-3; CDR3aa: CASSQEYSYSGANVLTF; CDR3nt: TGCGCCAGCAGCCAAGAATACAGCTACTCTGGGGCCAACGTCCTGACTTTC
d_gene: -; j_gene: TRBJ2-5; len: 14; abundance: few; v_gene: TRBV5-6; CDR3aa: CASSSTPGLETQYF; CDR3nt: TGTGCCAGCAGCTCTACACCGGGACTAGAGACCCAGTACTTC
d_gene: TRBD1; j_gene: TRBJ1-2; len: 14; abundance: -; v_gene: TRBV27; CDR3aa: CASRWAGTDYGYTF; CDR3nt: TGTGCCAGCCGTTGGGCCGGGACAGATTATGGCTACACCTTC
d_gene: -; j_gene: TRBJ2-2; len: 12; abundance: -; v_gene: TRBV7-3; CDR3aa: CASSLFPGELFF; CDR3nt: TGTGCCAGCAGCCTATTCCCAGGGGAGCTGTTTTTT
d_gene: -; j_gene: TRBJ2-1; len: 12; abundance: -; v_gene: TRBV6-1; CDR3aa: CASSGGHNEQFF; CDR3nt: TGTGCCAGCAGCGGAGGGCACAATGAGCAGTTCTTC
d_gene: -; j_gene: TRBJ1-1; len: 14; abundance: -; v_gene: TRBV11-1; CDR3aa: CASSSRTANTEAFF; CDR3nt: TGTGCCAGCAGCTCAAGGACGGCGAACACTGAAGCTTTCTTT
d_gene: -; j_gene: TRBJ1-1; len: 13; abundance: -; v_gene: TRBV5-1; CDR3aa: CASSLEVGQEAFF; CDR3nt: TGCGCCAGCAGCTTGGAGGTCGGGCAGGAAGCTTTCTTT
d_gene: -; j_gene: TRBJ1-1; len: 14; abundance: -; v_gene: TRBV5-8; CDR3aa: CASSLGHWNTEAFF; CDR3nt: TGTGCCAGCAGCTTGGGACACTGGAACACTGAAGCTTTCTTT
d_gene: -; j_gene: TRBJ1-6; len: 15; abundance: large; v_gene: TRBV28; CDR3aa: CASRAEGGGYSPLHF; CDR3nt: TGTGCCAGCAGAGCCGAAGGCGGGGGTTATTCACCCCTCCACTTT
d_gene: -; j_gene: TRBJ1-3; len: 14; abundance: -; v_gene: TRBV4-3; CDR3aa: CASSGRRLGNTIYF; CDR3nt: TGCGCCAGCTCGGGTAGGAGGCTTGGAAACACCATATATTTT
d_gene: TRBD1; j_gene: TRBJ1-1; len: 13; abundance: once; v_gene: TRBV5-1; CDR3aa: CASSTGANTEAFF; CDR3nt: TGCGCCAGCAGCACAGGGGCCAACACTGAAGCTTTCTTT
d_gene: TRBD1; j_gene: TRBJ2-1; len: 16; abundance: -; v_gene: TRBV10-3; CDR3aa: CAISDSKGQGLDEQFF; CDR3nt: TGTGCCATCAGTGACTCTAAGGGACAGGGCCTCGATGAGCAGTTCTTC
d_gene: -; j_gene: TRBJ2-1; len: 17; abundance: -; v_gene: TRBV15; CDR3aa: CATSRPREGGDYNEQFF; CDR3nt: TGTGCCACCAGCAGACCCCGCGAGGGGGGGGACTACAATGAGCAGTTCTTC
d_gene: -; j_gene: TRBJ2-1; len: 16; abundance: -; v_gene: TRBV4-3; CDR3aa: CASSQDEGDGYNEQFF; CDR3nt: TGCGCCAGCAGCCAAGATGAGGGGGACGGTTACAATGAGCAGTTCTTC
d_gene: -; j_gene: TRBJ1-4; len: 13; abundance: -; v_gene: TRBV18; CDR3aa: CASSRATNEKLFF; CDR3nt: TGTGCCAGCTCCCGTGCAACTAATGAAAAACTGTTTTTT
d_gene: -; j_gene: TRBJ1-1; len: 13; abundance: -; v_gene: TRBV14; CDR3aa: CASSQDVGTEAFF; CDR3nt: TGTGCCAGCAGCCAAGACGTGGGGACTGAAGCTTTCTTT
d_gene: TRBD1; j_gene: TRBJ2-3; len: 15; abundance: -; v_gene: TRBV5-4; CDR3aa: CASGRGTGGTDTQYF; CDR3nt: TGTGCCAGCGGAAGGGGGACAGGGGGCACAGATACGCAGTATTTT
d_gene: TRBD2; j_gene: TRBJ2-3; len: 17; abundance: -; v_gene: TRBV10-3; CDR3aa: CAISDHTSGGAADTQYF; CDR3nt: TGTGCCATCAGTGACCATACTAGCGGGGGGGCTGCAGATACGCAGTATTTT
d_gene: -; j_gene: TRBJ2-5; len: 14; abundance: -; v_gene: TRBV5-1; CDR3aa: CASTTVRRQETQYF; CDR3nt: TGCGCCAGCACCACCGTACGCCGCCAAGAGACCCAGTACTTC
d_gene: TRBD1; j_gene: TRBJ1-5; len: 12; abundance: -; v_gene: TRBV29-1; CDR3aa: CSVGAGGQPQHF; CDR3nt: TGCAGCGTTGGGGCAGGGGGCCAGCCCCAGCATTTT
d_gene: -; j_gene: TRBJ2-5; len: 16; abundance: once; v_gene: TRBV5-1; CDR3aa: CASSWLETRGGETQYF; CDR3nt: TGCGCCAGCAGCTGGCTGGAGACCCGAGGGGGGGAGACCCAGTACTTC
d_gene: TRBD1; j_gene: TRBJ2-7; len: 16; abundance: few; v_gene: TRBV4-1; CDR3aa: CASSQDMGTASYEQYF; CDR3nt: TGCGCCAGCAGCCAAGATATGGGGACAGCCTCCTACGAGCAGTACTTC
d_gene: -; j_gene: TRBJ1-6; len: 16; abundance: -; v_gene: TRBV5-5; CDR3aa: CASSWTPHKGLSPLHF; CDR3nt: TGTGCCAGCAGCTGGACCCCCCATAAGGGACTTTCACCCCTCCACTTT
d_gene: TRBD1; j_gene: TRBJ2-7; len: 14; abundance: -; v_gene: TRBV7-9; CDR3aa: CASSRGQGEYEQYF; CDR3nt: TGTGCCAGCAGCCGCGGACAGGGGGAATACGAGCAGTACTTC
d_gene: -; j_gene: TRBJ2-2; len: 15; abundance: -; v_gene: TRBV4-3; CDR3aa: CASSQGQGLGGELFF; CDR3nt: TGCGCCAGCAGCCAGGGGCAGGGTCTAGGAGGGGAGCTGTTTTTT